Described below is a single T cell receptor beta chain sequence and its context. Its antigen is currently not known. No base qualities exist here, and no much larger clone lies one base off it. The data stem from a study of shared clonotypes between healthy human individuals (dated by TCRdb to the early 2020s). For context, the study as a whole: Three men and a couple of women, aged 18 to 49 years, made up the cohort. Each donor's leukapheresis produced roughly between roughly 0.85 and 10 billion PBMCs. To increase sequencing depth and limit assay-specific biases, different laboratories used diverse techniques to prepare libraries and sequence TCR repertoires. To estimate repertoire size and how much clonotype sharing occurs between individuals, the study deeply sequenced the blood TCR repertoires of a handful of healthy adults.

Donors were healthy HIV-negative adults with no recently reported acute infections or vaccinations. Every donor was a Caucasian adult living in Nashville, Tennessee, USA. For unsorted samples, tens of millions of PBMCs were counted, and genomic DNA was extracted using the QIAamp DNA Blood Mini kit. Blood was obtained by leukapheresis, after which PBMCs were separated by Ficoll-Histopaque density gradient centrifugation and cryopreserved in liquid nitrogen vapor phase. General conclusions and limits of the study: Sampling was restricted to blood, and TCR repertoires in tissue are likely to differ from TCR repertoires in blood. Because the study included a small number of donors, the genetic and exposure-history diversity represented was limited. Pairwise subsampling led to the expectation that sequencing depth would affect the degree of clonotype sharing among donors.

CDR1 is given as MDHEN and CDR2 as SYDVKM, both from the germline V gene. A distance of 7 bases separates the germline ends of V and J, which lose 5 bases and 2 bases respectively. The cysteine opens and the phenylalanine closes a CDR3 of 13 amino acids. Only the CDR3 part of the read is kept: 39 bases, read in frame from the first base. TCR CDR3 regions were amplified from genomic DNA by multiplex PCR using the deep immunoSEQ assay. For each cell subset, the extracted genomic DNA was distributed evenly across all wells of several immunoSEQ 96-well plates, and each plate served as one replicate. For unsorted PBMC, roughly 330 ng of genomic DNA, equivalent to around 30,000 T cell genomes, went into each replicate PCR. Ten immunoSEQ deep assay plates were used to sequence unsorted PBMC genomic DNA. The purified libraries were quantified using a Qubit 3.0 fluorometer, sized with a Bioanalyzer 2100, and then quantified again using the KAPA Library Quantification kit. Every immunoSEQ 96-well plate was sequenced on a dedicated single-read 150-cycle Illumina NextSeq 550 flow cell. The authors' pipeline ran thus. Because the immunoSEQ output held only junctional sequences and lacked quality scores, the filtering could not match the filtering applied to full-length reads. To assign V/J genes and CDR3, sequences were annotated using PyIR, a Python wrapper for IgBLAST v1.9, with IMGT germline references. Reads were filtered out if the reads had weak V/J assignments (E-value above 1e-6), no CDR3, stop codons, out-of-frame junctions, or ambiguous translated residues. V3J clonotypes were defined by identical inferred V gene, J gene, and CDR3 amino acid sequence. The percentage overlap between two repertoires was calculated by dividing the number of shared unique clonotypes by the size of the smaller repertoire. RTK rarefaction, the Chao1 estimator, and Recon v2.1 estimates of unobserved clonotypes were used to assess repertoire richness. TCRdb obtained this table from immuneACCESS and retained in-frame rearrangements with V and J assigned. These tables miss some clones; where compared with another copy, unresolved V genes account for less than half of the shortfall, and the remainder is unexplained. From that table come the V and J calls and clone size; the DNA was used to work out D and trimming. This sample gives about 470,000 clones in total; roughly 80% of them show up just once. The ten top clones hold under 15% of the sample.

The receptor chain draws on TRBV28 and TRBJ1-3; a tentative D match to TRBD1 spans 5 bases. The TCR sequence derives from a woman aged 40 to 50 in good health. Some clones in this sample may be carry-over from other donors' samples. The sequenced sample consisted of PBMCs. The bases are TGTGCCAGCAGTGCGGGGCCTGGAAACACCATATATTTT. It translates to CASSAGPGNTIYF.